This TCR beta chain originates from a study of tumor-infiltrating lymphocytes in oesophageal squamous cell carcinoma. TCRdb used MiXCR to reprocess the PCR reads, holding one entry per CDR3 protein. The sample has 9,500 or so distinct CDR3 sequences, 59% seen once. The CDR3 has 16 residues. Germline assignment: CDR1 MNHGY and CDR2 SAAAGT. Comment on this clonotype: Relative to the germline gene, one junction end is altered; a read error may explain this.

The source material was esophageal tumor tissue. This TCR came from a male donor with esophageal squamous cell carcinoma. The chain has TRBV6-8 and TRBJ2-4, with 7 bases that match TRBD1. The CDR3 is CASSAKRDSPNSPLHF. The CDR3 DNA follows: TGTGCCAGCAGTGCGAAACGGGACAGTCCTAATTCACCCCTCCACTTC.